The following is a T cell receptor beta chain sequence with its context. Its matching antigen is unknown. This sample stems from a study of Ad26.COV2.S vaccination and SARS-CoV-2 variants. In the study overall: In the study, Ad26.COV2.S was injected intramuscularly once, or twice 56 days apart.

Study-level results: Similar non-spike TCR breadth was observed in recipients of vaccine and of placebo.

Sample treatment: around 19 received Ad26.COV2.S at low or high dose, single or two shots; several received placebo; per-sample allocation not given. Sampling occurred on day 63 after the first vaccine or placebo injection. TCRdb's table, derived via immunoSEQ multiplex PCR, lists solely in-frame clones and lacks some. Of around 450,000 clones listed, 80% to 90% are singletons. The material was peripheral blood, obtained in a trial of Ad26.COV2.S vaccine versus placebo. This TCR was recovered from a person aged 18 to 59 who received the Ad26.COV2.S COVID-19 vaccine or a placebo.

The DNA for the CDR3 is TGTGCCAGCAGCTTAGTCAGAAGTCAGGGTGGGACTGAAGCTTTCTTT. Translating it yields CASSLVRSQGGTEAFF. The V gene is TRBV7-2, the J gene TRBJ1-1; tentatively, D is TRBD1 (5 bases). Germline V gene data show CDR1 as SGHTA and CDR2 as FQGNSA. This CDR3 is 16 amino acids long. Trimming removed 1 base from V and 5 bases from J, with 17 bases in between.